Listed below are T cell receptor beta chains from one sample, sequenced in a study of shared clonotypes between healthy human individuals. Repertoires were generated with immunoSEQ multiplex PCR, while TCRdb's copy carries only in-frame clones and drops some. The sample has around 500,000 clones; 76% are singletons. Material: PBMCs. The receptors originated from a woman aged 40 to 50 in good health. Some clones in this sample may be carry-over from other donors' samples. The CDR3 runs from the conserved cysteine through the conserved F or W. Fields, in order: J gene, V gene, D gene, clone size, CDR3 protein, CDR3 DNA. D genes are given only for firm matches. Part of the rows lack a size; the others show once, few, many or a class for expanded clones.

TRBJ1-1,TRBV2,NA,NA,CASSGGNGWTAEAFF,TGTGCCAGCAGTGGTGGTAATGGGTGGACCGCTGAAGCTTTCTTT
TRBJ2-2,TRBV6-6,NA,NA,CASRRVFLSNTGELFF,TGTGCCAGCAGGAGGGTATTCCTCTCTAACACCGGGGAGCTGTTTTTT
TRBJ1-4,TRBV28,NA,NA,CASSTPGRGTNEKLFF,TGTGCCAGCAGTACCCCCGGAAGGGGGACTAATGAAAAACTGTTTTTT
TRBJ2-3,TRBV28,TRBD1,NA,CASSPQTGVTQYF,TGTGCCAGCAGTCCCCAGACAGGGGTTACGCAGTATTTT
TRBJ2-7,TRBV5-1,TRBD1,few,CASSFGTVQGSYEQYF,TGCGCCAGCAGCTTTGGGACAGTTCAAGGCTCCTACGAGCAGTACTTC
TRBJ2-1,TRBV7-2,NA,few,CASSLYADSRYNEQFF,TGTGCCAGCAGCTTATATGCAGACTCCCGATACAATGAGCAGTTCTTC
TRBJ2-2,TRBV27,TRBD2,NA,CASSLGLVGGELFF,TGTGCCAGCAGTCTTGGACTAGTTGGCGGGGAGCTGTTTTTT
TRBJ2-1,TRBV5-6,NA,NA,CASSLAPRGGNEQFF,TGTGCCAGCAGCTTGGCCCCCAGGGGGGGCAATGAGCAGTTCTTC
TRBJ1-2,TRBV29-1,NA,once,CSVAEGGGGLGYTF,TGCAGCGTGGCTGAAGGCGGGGGCGGTTTGGGCTACACCTTC
TRBJ2-1,TRBV29-1,NA,NA,CSSLEFEGVGYNEQFF,TGCAGCTCGTTAGAGTTTGAGGGAGTAGGTTACAATGAGCAGTTCTTC
TRBJ2-3,TRBV11-1,TRBD2,NA,CASSSGLAGDTQYF,TGTGCCAGCAGCTCAGGACTAGCTGGGGATACGCAGTATTTT
TRBJ2-5,TRBV6-4,NA,NA,CASSETPGAGKETQYF,TGTGCCAGCAGTGAAACCCCTGGAGCGGGTAAAGAGACCCAGTACTTC
TRBJ2-7,TRBV4-2,TRBD2,NA,CASSQGFRREDSYEQYF,TGTGCCAGCAGCCAAGGGTTTCGGCGGGAGGACTCCTACGAGCAGTACTTC
TRBJ2-5,TRBV19,NA,NA,CASSIRATAQETQYF,TGTGCCAGTAGTATACGGGCGACTGCCCAAGAGACCCAGTACTTC
TRBJ2-7,TRBV7-3,NA,NA,CASSEWGGTSYEQYF,TGTGCCAGCAGTGAATGGGGCGGGACCTCCTACGAGCAGTACTTC
TRBJ1-2,TRBV27,NA,NA,CASSLEGWGDYGYTF,TGTGCCAGCAGTTTGGAGGGGTGGGGGGACTATGGCTACACCTTC
TRBJ2-6,TRBV18,TRBD1,few,CASSGDSLSGANVLTF,TGTGCCAGCTCGGGGGACAGCCTCTCTGGGGCCAACGTCCTGACTTTC
TRBJ2-2,TRBV2,NA,NA,CASSELQGPAGELFF,TGTGCCAGCAGCGAGTTACAGGGTCCTGCCGGGGAGCTGTTTTTT
TRBJ1-1,TRBV28,TRBD1,NA,CASRGTGGVLNTEAFF,TGTGCCAGCAGGGGGACAGGGGGTGTCCTGAACACTGAAGCTTTCTTT
TRBJ2-6,TRBV4-3,NA,many,CASSQERAGANVLTF,TGCGCCAGCAGCCAAGAGAGAGCTGGGGCCAACGTCCTGACTTTC
TRBJ1-2,TRBV18,NA,NA,CASSPRRDPWEGYTF,TGTGCCAGCTCACCACGACGAGATCCTTGGGAGGGCTACACCTTC
TRBJ1-4,TRBV27,NA,few,CASSLFGGGEKLFF,TGTGCCAGCAGTTTATTCGGGGGAGGTGAAAAACTGTTTTTT
TRBJ2-1,TRBV15,TRBD2,once,CATSRDIGTSGKVGQFF,TGTGCCACCAGCAGAGATATCGGGACTAGCGGGAAGGTTGGGCAGTTCTTC
TRBJ2-7,TRBV29-1,NA,NA,CSGGTYSYEQYF,TGCAGCGGGGGGACTTACTCCTACGAGCAGTACTTC
TRBJ1-1,TRBV28,NA,NA,CASSFVTAEAFF,TGTGCCAGCAGTTTCGTCACAGCAGAAGCTTTCTTT
TRBJ2-5,TRBV5-4,NA,NA,CASSLAGWEETQYF,TGTGCCAGCAGCTTGGCCGGATGGGAAGAGACCCAGTACTTC
TRBJ1-1,TRBV9,NA,NA,CASSVAERMNTEAFF,TGTGCCAGCAGCGTAGCGGAGCGGATGAACACTGAAGCTTTCTTT
TRBJ2-5,TRBV5-1,NA,NA,CASSLGTALYQETQYF,TGCGCCAGCAGCTTGGGGACAGCCCTGTACCAAGAGACCCAGTACTTC
TRBJ2-7,TRBV4-2,NA,NA,CASSQVSEANEQYF,TGTGCCAGCAGCCAAGTTTCTGAGGCGAACGAGCAGTACTTC
TRBJ1-1,TRBV5-1,TRBD1,NA,CASSYGQGFAEAFF,TGCGCCAGCAGCTACGGACAGGGGTTCGCTGAAGCTTTCTTT
TRBJ1-2,TRBV20-1,NA,NA,CSASPNYGYTF,TGCAGTGCTAGTCCAAACTATGGCTACACCTTC
TRBJ2-5,TRBV2,NA,few,CASMYQETQYF,TGTGCCAGCATGTACCAAGAGACCCAGTACTTC
TRBJ2-3,TRBV5-1,TRBD1,NA,CASSLVGQGLADTQYF,TGCGCCAGCAGCTTGGTGGGACAGGGGTTGGCAGATACGCAGTATTTT
TRBJ1-6,TRBV30,NA,NA,CAWTVGANSPLHF,TGTGCCTGGACCGTTGGGGCTAATTCACCCCTCCACTTT
TRBJ2-7,TRBV5-4,NA,NA,CASSRWQGYEQYF,TGTGCCAGCAGCCGGTGGCAGGGCTACGAGCAGTACTTC
TRBJ1-5,TRBV2,NA,NA,CASSEARAANNQPQHF,TGTGCCAGCAGTGAAGCGCGGGCAGCAAACAATCAGCCCCAGCATTTT
TRBJ2-3,TRBV14,TRBD1,NA,CASSQGQGPGMAQYF,TGTGCCAGCAGCCAAGGACAGGGCCCGGGGATGGCGCAGTATTTT
TRBJ2-7,TRBV5-4,NA,few,CASSFMGYEQYF,TGTGCCAGCAGCTTTATGGGGTACGAGCAGTACTTC
TRBJ2-3,TRBV30,NA,NA,CAWSQSLPGTDTQYF,TGTGCCTGGAGCCAGTCCCTCCCTGGCACAGATACGCAGTATTTT
TRBJ1-3,TRBV19,NA,NA,CASSGGRLGNTIYF,TGTGCCAGTAGCGGGGGACGCCTCGGAAACACCATATATTTT
TRBJ2-3,TRBV2,NA,NA,CASSQGYGDTQYF,TGTGCCAGCAGCCAGGGGTATGGGGATACGCAGTATTTT
TRBJ1-2,TRBV6-5,TRBD1,NA,CASSQRTGMLYGYTF,TGTGCCAGCAGTCAACGGACAGGGATGTTATATGGCTACACCTTC
TRBJ2-7,TRBV19,TRBD1,NA,CASSMSGQVYEQYF,TGTGCCAGTAGTATGTCGGGACAGGTCTACGAGCAGTACTTC
TRBJ2-7,TRBV27,NA,NA,CASRAPGPEQYF,TGTGCCAGCAGGGCCCCGGGTCCCGAGCAGTACTTC
TRBJ1-3,TRBV7-9,NA,NA,CASSPDTSGNTIYF,TGTGCCAGCAGCCCCGACACCTCTGGAAACACCATATATTTT
TRBJ2-2,TRBV28,NA,NA,CASSDTQRPTGELFF,TGTGCCAGCAGTGATACCCAGCGGCCCACCGGGGAGCTGTTTTTT
TRBJ1-2,TRBV28,NA,NA,CASSLYDYGYTF,TGTGCCAGCAGTTTGTACGACTATGGCTACACCTTC
TRBJ1-4,TRBV27,NA,NA,CASSLRGAYNEKLFF,TGTGCCAGCAGTTTAAGGGGGGCCTATAATGAAAAACTGTTTTTT
TRBJ2-2,TRBV4-3,NA,NA,CASSQVRLNTGELFF,TGCGCCAGCAGCCAAGTTAGACTAAACACCGGGGAGCTGTTTTTT
TRBJ2-7,TRBV29-1,NA,few,CSVWTDSYEQYF,TGCAGCGTTTGGACGGACTCCTACGAGCAGTACTTC
TRBJ2-1,TRBV6-6,NA,NA,CASSLGTTRPGEQFF,TGTGCCAGCAGCCTCGGGACCACGAGGCCGGGTGAGCAGTTCTTC
TRBJ1-1,TRBV29-1,NA,NA,CSAKQDPNTEAFF,TGCAGCGCCAAACAGGACCCGAACACTGAAGCTTTCTTT
TRBJ2-3,TRBV20-1,NA,once,CSARTGDTQYF,TGCAGTGCTCGTACTGGAGATACGCAGTATTTT
TRBJ2-2,TRBV7-9,NA,NA,CASSLNTGELFF,TGTGCCAGCAGCTTAAACACCGGGGAGCTGTTTTTT